This section outlines one TCR beta chain sequence together with its context. This record comes from a study of T cell changes during pregnancy in multiple sclerosis. The CDR3 is made up of 15 amino acids. The junction had 1 base not matched to a gene; V was cut back by 0 bases and J by 2 bases. Germline V gives CDR1 MNHEY, CDR2 SMNVEV (reference sequence). The data were produced by immunoSEQ multiplex PCR, yet TCRdb's version contains in-frame clones alone and is incomplete. The sample shows roughly 26,000 clones, roughly 89% of them seen only once. The chain couples TRBV27 to TRBJ2-7; 10 bases fit TRBD1. This sequence was found in a female donor with multiple sclerosis, enrolled in a pregnancy study. The sample consisted of CD8+ T cells from peripheral blood mononuclear cells, taken in the second trimester of pregnancy. CDR3: CASSLSGTGAYEQYF. The CDR3, as DNA: TGTGCCAGCAGTTTATCCGGGACAGGGGCCTACGAGCAGTACTTC.